The T cell receptor (beta chain) under discussion was sequenced for a study of blood T cell repertoires in COVID-19. In the authors' workflow: Scientists estimated how many nucleated cells there were by amplifying reference gene primers. The table came from immunoSEQ multiplex PCR; TCRdb's copy has only in-frame clones and leaves some out. V and J calls and clone size are copied from that table; D and trimming were computed from the DNA. Counted here are about 93,000 clones, 90% occurring once; the ten biggest clones make up roughly 1.5%. V lost 2 bases and J lost 2, with 9 bases in between. The CDR3 consists of 14 residues. Germline CDR1 reads KGHSH; CDR2 reads LQKENI.

The origin of this receptor is a human donor with active COVID-19. The donor label of this sample is uncertain. The chain uses TRBV18 and TRBJ2-5; the D gene is possibly TRBD1 (5 bases). The source material was peripheral blood. The CDR3 DNA is TGTGCCAGCTCACCAAGGGGAACTCAAGAGACCCAGTACTTC. This encodes CASSPRGTQETQYF.